Below, 26 T cell receptor beta chains from the same sample are listed, as sequenced in a study of response to subunit inactivated influenza vaccine. MiXCR, run by TCRdb on the RT-PCR reads, gives a single entry per CDR3 protein. Of around 190,000 distinct CDR3 sequences in the sample, about 9.3% were seen once. This sample comprised non-naive T cells sorted from PBMCs, obtained on the day of vaccination. These receptors came from a man aged 50 to 59 who received an inactivated influenza vaccine.

V usage is TRBV2 and J usage is TRBJ1-2; D remains unclear. Trimming took 2 bases from V and 7 from J, leaving 17 bases between them. The V gene's germline CDR1 is SNHLY and CDR2 FYNNEI. The CDR3 contains 15 residues. The CDR3 region is CASSENVKGGIGYTF. The CDR3 DNA sequence: TGTGCCAGCAGTGAAAATGTGAAAGGTGGCATTGGCTACACCTTC. The entire variable domain, with the rest obtained from reference TRBV2 and TRBJ1-2, is as follows: EPEVTQTPSHQVTQMGQEVILRCVPISNHLYFYWYRQILGQKVEFLVSFYNNEISEKSEIFDDQFSVERPDGSNFTLKIRSTKLEDSAMYFCASSENVKGGIGYTFGSGTRLTVV.

The chain carries TRBV11-3 and TRBJ2-7; unclear D gene. The germline V gene has CDR1 SGHNT and CDR2 YENEEA. V was shortened by 5 bases and J by 0 bases, with 8 bases between the two germline ends. The CDR3 is 13 amino acids. CDR3 nucleotide sequence: TGTGCCAGCAGCCAAACGAGCTCCTACGAGCAGTACTTC. Protein: CASSQTSSYEQYF.

This clonotype has a handful of counts. The V gene is TRBV5-1, the J gene TRBJ2-1; 8 nucleotides line up with TRBD2. The CDR3 is 17 residues long. V lost 2 bases, J lost 1 base, and 8 bases stayed unmatched. Germline CDR1 and CDR2: SGHRS and YFSETQ. The CDR3 coding sequence is TGCGCCAGCAGCTTAAGACTAGCGCGAGATTCCTACAATGAGCAGTTCTTC. Translation: CASSLRLARDSYNEQFF.

The chain couples TRBV10-2 to TRBJ2-1; 9 nucleotides match TRBD2. This CDR3 is built from 16 residues. CDR1 and CDR2 from the germline V gene are WSHSY and SAAADI. Trimming at V came to 2 bases and at J to 7 bases, leaving 9 bases not matched to a gene. The chain's CDR3 is CASSELRGGQLNEQFF. Written as DNA, the CDR3 is TGCGCCAGCAGTGAGCTGCGGGGGGGCCAGTTAAATGAGCAGTTCTTC.

V usage is TRBV29-1 and J usage is TRBJ2-5, with 15 bases matching TRBD2. CDR3 length: 15 amino acids. V dropped 6 bases and J dropped 5; count of bases not matched to a gene: 7. Germline values: CDR1 SQVTM, CDR2 ANQGSEA. Written as DNA, the CDR3 is TGCAGCGTCTCCGGACTAGCGGGGGGGTGGGAGACCCAGTACTTC. As protein: CSVSGLAGGWETQYF.

This clonotype was counted many times. The rearrangement joins TRBV10-3 to TRBJ2-3; D is perhaps TRBD1 (6 bases). The germline V gene encodes CDR1 ENHRY and CDR2 SYGVKD. CDR3 length: 16 amino acids. V dropped 3 bases and J dropped 4 bases, with 17 bases sitting between them. CDR3 in amino acids: CAISDPGLGAADTQYF. The CDR3 DNA reads TGTGCCATCAGTGACCCCGGCTTGGGGGCGGCAGATACGCAGTATTTT.

The genes are TRBV9 and TRBJ1-1; D not certain. Trimming removed 0 bases from V and 1 base from J, with 10 bases in between. The CDR3 runs 15 residues. The V gene's germline CDR1 is SGDLS and CDR2 YYNGEE. CDR3 bases: TGTGCCAGCAGCGTAGGGAGAGGGCGGAACACTGAAGCTTTCTTT. It is translated as CASSVGRGRNTEAFF.

The sample holds many counts of this clonotype. The rearrangement uses TRBV4-2 and TRBJ2-7; 8 bases are a match to TRBD1. This CDR3 is built from 15 residues. Germline values: CDR1 LGHNA, CDR2 YNFKEQ. V was clipped by 3 bases and J by 2 bases; unmatched bases: 6. The CDR3 region has the DNA TGTGCCAGCAGCCATAGAACAGGGGGAGCCTACGAGCAGTACTTC. Its protein product is CASSHRTGGAYEQYF.

This clonotype occurred a few times. The chain is built from TRBV6-5 and TRBJ2-7, with a weak D call TRBD1 (6 bases). The CDR3 runs 17 residues. Germline CDR1 MNHEY, CDR2 SVGAGI. With 2 bases removed from V and 3 bases from J, the gap between germline ends came to 20 bases. As DNA, the CDR3 is TGTGCCAGCAGTTACCCGGCCCGGTCCTCGGACAGCTACGAGCAGTACTTC. Translated: CASSYPARSSDSYEQYF.

V usage is TRBV6-2 or TRBV6-3 and J usage is TRBJ1-1, with 9 bases lining up with TRBD1. The CDR3 contains 14 residues. The V gene end was trimmed by 6 bases and the J gene end by 4 bases; junction bases not matched to a gene: 6. The germline V gene has CDR1 MNHEY and CDR2 SVGEGT. CDR3 nucleotides: TGTGCCAGCAGCAGGGACAGGGAGTCCACTGAAGCTTTCTTT. Translated: CASSRDRESTEAFF.

A few counts support this clonotype. The rearrangement joins TRBV18 to TRBJ2-5; TRBD1 matches at 7 bases. Trimming took 5 bases from V and 3 from J; bases not matched to a gene: 12. Germline-derived CDR1 and CDR2 are KGHSH and LQKENI. The CDR3 is 16 residues long. The CDR3 nucleotides read TGTGCCAGCTCAGCTCGACTGGCCAGGGGGAAAGAGACCCAGTACTTC. Protein sequence: CASSARLARGKETQYF.

The chain couples TRBV9 to TRBJ2-1; no clear D. Trimming shortened V by 3 bases and J by 0 bases, and 7 bases separated the two germline ends. Germline loops: CDR1 SGDLS, CDR2 YYNGEE. The CDR3 length is 14 residues. The CDR3 sequence: CASSDYNSYNEQFF. The CDR3 coding sequence is TGTGCCAGCAGCGACTATAACTCCTACAATGAGCAGTTCTTC.

A few counts support this clonotype. The V gene is TRBV5-4, the J gene TRBJ2-1; D might be TRBD2 (7 bases). The CDR3 covers 17 residues. Trimming removed 0 bases at V and 6 bases at J, with 19 bases between. Germline V gene data show CDR1 as SGHNT and CDR2 as YYREEE (reference sequence). CDR3 bases: TGTGCCAGCAGCTTGGATTTAGGGGGGGCGCATCGCAATGAGCAGTTCTTC. This encodes CASSLDLGGAHRNEQFF.

Many counts were recorded for this clonotype. The rearrangement links TRBV10-2 to TRBJ2-7; 7 bases fit TRBD1. J gave up 2 bases and V 6 bases, and 10 bases lay outside the gene matches. The CDR3 is 15 residues long. The germline gives CDR1 WSHSY, CDR2 SAAADI. The CDR3 loop reads CASSAGTGATYEQYF. CDR3 DNA: TGCGCCAGCAGCGCAGGAACAGGGGCGACCTACGAGCAGTACTTC.

This clonotype was detected a few times. This rearrangement joins TRBV7-2 to TRBJ2-5; D not resolved. The CDR3 runs to 14 residues. V was trimmed by 0 bases and J by 2 bases, leaving 7 bases between them. Germline V gene lookup returns CDR1 SGHTA and CDR2 FQGNSA. Written as DNA, the CDR3 is TGTGCCAGCAGCTTAGCGGTCCATCAAGAGACCCAGTACTTC. Translated, it gives CASSLAVHQETQYF.

This clonotype was seen a few times. The chain carries TRBV3-1 and TRBJ2-7; 10 nucleotides match TRBD2. Germline V gene data show CDR1 as LGHDT and CDR2 as YNNKEL (reference sequence). CDR3 length: 16 residues. J gave up 2 bases and V 0 bases, and 4 bases lay outside the gene matches. This CDR3 reads CASSQDPSGGAYEQYF. CDR3 in DNA: TGTGCCAGCAGCCAAGACCCTAGCGGGGGCGCCTACGAGCAGTACTTC.

About this clonotype itself: A single base separates this from a much larger clone, so it may be a read error. The chain joins TRBV6-1 to TRBJ2-1, with 9 bases matching TRBD1. This CDR3 is built from 14 residues. CDR1 and CDR2 from the germline V gene are MNHNS and SASEGT. The J segment lost 6 bases and the V segment lost 7 bases, leaving 7 bases of the junction unmatched. The CDR3 is CASIRDRVGNEQFF. As DNA, the CDR3 is TGTGCCAGCATTCGGGACAGGGTGGGCAATGAGCAGTTCTTC.

This clonotype was counted a few times. The rearrangement uses TRBV20-1 and TRBJ1-2; D gene unclear. The CDR3 spans 14 residues. Trimming took 3 bases from V and 2 from J, leaving 13 bases between them. In germline, CDR1 is DFQATT, CDR2 SNEGSKA (reference sequence). The CDR3 protein is CSAREGSLNYGYTF. The CDR3 region has the DNA TGCAGTGCTAGGGAAGGGAGCTTAAACTATGGCTACACCTTC.

This clonotype was seen ten or more times. The V and J genes are TRBV7-3 and TRBJ2-1, with 7 bases matching TRBD2. V lost 6 bases and J lost 6; bases outside the gene matches: 8. The CDR3 sequence is 14 residues long. CDR1 and CDR2 (germline): SGHTA, FQGTGA. In DNA, the CDR3 is TGTGCCAGCAGTCGACTAGCCCTGGGCAATGAGCAGTTCTTC. This translates into CASSRLALGNEQFF.

The chain joins TRBV11-2 to TRBJ1-5; 7 positions match TRBD1. With V trimmed by 5 bases and J by 5 bases, 9 bases remained unmatched. Germline CDR1 reads SGHAT; CDR2 reads FQNNGV. The CDR3 is 15 amino acids. CDR3 sequence (DNA): TGTGCCAGCAGCAAAACGGGACAGTTAGATCAGCCCCAGCATTTT. This gives the protein CASSKTGQLDQPQHF. Together with reference TRBV11-2 and TRBJ1-5, the CDR3 gives the full variable domain: EAGVAQSPRYKIIEKRQSVAFWCNPISGHATLYWYQQILGQGPKLLIQFQNNGVVDDSQLPKDRFSAERLKGVDSTLKIQPAKLEDSAVYLCASSKTGQLDQPQHFGDGTRLSIL.

This clonotype was seen more than once but under ten times. The V call is TRBV27, the J call TRBJ2-7; 7 nucleotides line up with TRBD1. V dropped 7 bases and J dropped 9; count of bases not matched to a gene: 12. The germline gives CDR1 MNHEY, CDR2 SMNVEV (reference sequence). The CDR3 spans 13 residues. CDR3 coding DNA: TGTGCCAGCACTAGGACAGGTGACCGTCGGCAGTACTTC. Translated: CASTRTGDRRQYF.

This clonotype was seen at least ten times. The junction does not match germline at one end; this may be a read error. This sequence joins TRBV5-1 and TRBJ2-1, with D unclear. Germline CDR1 reads SGHRS; CDR2 reads YFSETQ. The CDR3 runs to 11 residues. The CDR3 is CASSEGNEQFF. The CDR3 DNA reads TGTGCCAGCAGTGAAGGCAATGAGCAGTTCTTC.

The chain employs TRBV2 and TRBJ1-2, with D unclear. V was cut by 0 bases and J by 4 bases, with 6 bases left in between. Germline V CDR1 and CDR2: SNHLY, FYNNEI. This CDR3 comprises 13 residues. The CDR3 sequence is CASSEARGYGYTF. As DNA, the CDR3 is TGTGCCAGCAGTGAAGCGAGAGGCTATGGCTACACCTTC.

This clonotype occurred many times. This chain joins TRBV6-5 and TRBJ2-5, with D tentatively TRBD2 (6 bases). The CDR3 loop spans 15 amino acids. V lost 0 bases to trimming and J lost 7 bases, with 15 bases between them. Germline V gene lookup returns CDR1 MNHEY and CDR2 SVGAGI. The CDR3 here is CASSYSKGNGGTQYF. In DNA, the CDR3 is TGTGCCAGCAGTTACTCTAAGGGAAACGGGGGGACCCAGTACTTC.

This clonotype was detected ten times or more. CDR3 sequence (DNA): TGTGCCAGCAGCCTACACCTGACAGGGGGTTCCTACGAGCAGTACTTC. Translating it yields CASSLHLTGGSYEQYF. This chain uses TRBV28 with TRBJ2-7, with 9 bases aligning to TRBD1. Germline-derived CDR1 and CDR2 are MDHEN and SYDVKM. The V and J ends lost 6 bases and 1 base, in that order; junction bases with no gene match: 10. The CDR3 has 16 residues.

This clonotype came up many times. The CDR3 sequence: CASSPRTSGVYNEQFF. Written as DNA, the CDR3 is TGTGCCAGCAGCCCGCGGACTAGCGGGGTCTACAATGAGCAGTTCTTC. This chain joins TRBV3-1 and TRBJ2-1; 12 bases map to TRBD2. Looked up from germline, CDR1 is LGHDT and CDR2 is YNNKEL (reference sequence). Trimming removed 4 bases from V and 3 bases from J; junction bases left unmatched: 4. This CDR3 spans 16 amino acids.